The source of this T cell receptor beta chain is a study of blood T cell repertoires in COVID-19. As for the study in general: PBMCs, B-cell-depleted T cells, or T cells provided the cDNA or gDNA that made up the material.

V lost 5 bases to trimming and J lost 2 bases; unmatched junction nucleotides: 7. The germline CDR1 and CDR2 sequences are LGHNA and YSLEER. This CDR3 has 17 amino acids. Original methodology: It was from reference gene primer amplification that nucleated cell counts were estimated. Here immunoSEQ multiplex PCR was the method, and the copy in TCRdb shows in-frame clones only, minus some. That table supplies the V and J calls and clone size; D and trimming were determined from the DNA. The sample gives around 280,000 clones, 75% to 90% of which show up once; around 2.1% is in the top ten. The V gene is TRBV4-3, the J gene TRBJ2-1, with 12 bases lining up with TRBD2. The clonotype was recovered from a woman aged 30 to 39 who had recovered from COVID-19. Sequencing was carried out using peripheral blood. The CDR3 loop reads CASSMTSGSQTYNEQFF. In nucleotides, the CDR3 is TGCGCCAGCAGCATGACTAGCGGGAGCCAAACCTACAATGAGCAGTTCTTC.